A selection of T cell receptor beta chains follows, all from one sample in a study of blood T cell repertoires in COVID-19. Clones were sequenced by immunoSEQ multiplex PCR, and TCRdb holds only the in-frame ones, with some missing. The sample contains over 200,000 clones, roughly 80% of which appear only once. Sequencing was performed on peripheral blood. All receptors derive from a human donor in a cohort sampled during active COVID-19. The CDR3 runs from the conserved cysteine through the conserved F or W. Fields, in order: D gene, V gene, J gene, clone size, CDR3 DNA, CDR3 protein. The D gene is left open where the match is weak. Rows may omit the clone size; those that give it use once, few, many or a size class.

D: TRBD2; V: TRBV2; J: TRBJ2-7; size: NA; DNA: TGTGCCAGCAGTGAACTAGCGGGAGTCCCCCACTTC; CDR3: CASSELAGVPHF
D: TRBD1; V: TRBV15; J: TRBJ1-1; size: NA; DNA: TGTGCCACCAGCTTAGGGGGCGACAGCACTGAAGCTTTCTTT; CDR3: CATSLGGDSTEAFF
D: NA; V: TRBV6-5; J: TRBJ2-1; size: NA; DNA: TGTGCCAGCAGTTATAGCGAGGGCGAGCAGTTCTTC; CDR3: CASSYSEGEQFF
D: TRBD2; V: TRBV4-2; J: TRBJ2-2; size: NA; DNA: TGTGCCAGCAGCCAGCCCCCTAGCGGGAGACCCGGGGAGCTGTTTTTT; CDR3: CASSQPPSGRPGELFF
D: TRBD2; V: TRBV5-6; J: TRBJ2-7; size: NA; DNA: TGTGCCAGCAGTTTCCTAGCGGGAGATCGGGAGCAGTACTTC; CDR3: CASSFLAGDREQYF
D: TRBD2; V: TRBV9; J: TRBJ2-2; size: NA; DNA: TGTGCCAGCAGCGGGGCTAGCGGGGCGAACACCGGGGAGCTGTTTTTT; CDR3: CASSGASGANTGELFF
D: NA; V: TRBV28; J: TRBJ2-7; size: NA; DNA: TGTGCCAGCAGTTTCGGAGGGGGCGGGTACGAGCAGTACTTC; CDR3: CASSFGGGGYEQYF
D: NA; V: TRBV6-2/TRBV6-3; J: TRBJ1-1; size: NA; DNA: TGTGCCAGCAGTCAAACCCTTTCCAGGGGTTTCTTT; CDR3: CASSQTLSRGFF
D: NA; V: TRBV28; J: TRBJ1-2; size: few; DNA: TGTGCCAGCAGTTTAATGGGAGGGGCTTACTATGGCTACACCTTC; CDR3: CASSLMGGAYYGYTF
D: TRBD2; V: TRBV29-1; J: TRBJ2-1; size: NA; DNA: TGCAGCGTACCTCGACTAGCGGGTAACAATGAGCAGTTCTTC; CDR3: CSVPRLAGNNEQFF
D: TRBD1; V: TRBV7-9; J: TRBJ2-7; size: NA; DNA: TGTGCCAGCAGCTTGGGTCCCCGGGACAGCTCCTACGAGCAGTACTTC; CDR3: CASSLGPRDSSYEQYF
D: NA; V: TRBV27; J: TRBJ2-2; size: NA; DNA: TGTGCCAGCAGTTTATTCGGGGTTGGGGTCAACACCGGGGAGCTGTTTTTT; CDR3: CASSLFGVGVNTGELFF
D: TRBD1; V: TRBV5-6; J: TRBJ1-2; size: NA; DNA: TGTGCCAGCTCCCGGGACAGGGGGTATGGCTACACCTTC; CDR3: CASSRDRGYGYTF
D: TRBD1; V: TRBV30; J: TRBJ1-6; size: NA; DNA: TGTGCCTGCACCCTGGACAGGGGAAGGAATAATTCACCCCTCCACTTT; CDR3: CACTLDRGRNNSPLHF
D: NA; V: TRBV4-2; J: TRBJ1-2; size: NA; DNA: TGTGCCAGCAGCCAGCAGTCTCAGGTGGGACTGAACTATGGCTACACCTTC; CDR3: CASSQQSQVGLNYGYTF
D: TRBD1; V: TRBV29-1; J: TRBJ1-1; size: once; DNA: TGCAGCGCCTCAAACAGGGGGCGAGCGGTAGGAGGAGCTTTCTTT; CDR3: CSASNRGRAVGGAFF
D: TRBD2; V: TRBV4-2; J: TRBJ2-5; size: NA; DNA: TGTGCCAGCAGCCAATCCCACGGGGGACTAGCGGTCCAAGAGACCCAGTACTTC; CDR3: CASSQSHGGLAVQETQYF
D: TRBD2; V: TRBV28; J: TRBJ2-3; size: few; DNA: TGTGCCAGCAGCTCTGGGACTAGCGGGAGGATAGATACGCAGTATTTT; CDR3: CASSSGTSGRIDTQYF
D: NA; V: TRBV7-2; J: TRBJ2-1; size: once; DNA: TGTGCCAGCAGGGATGTGGCGTTGAGGTACAATGAGCAGTTCTTC; CDR3: CASRDVALRYNEQFF
D: TRBD1; V: TRBV7-9; J: TRBJ2-3; size: few; DNA: TGTGCCAGCAGCTTTGGACAGGGCTCAGATACGCAGTATTTT; CDR3: CASSFGQGSDTQYF
D: NA; V: TRBV9; J: TRBJ2-3; size: NA; DNA: TGTGCCAGCAGCGTAGGAGGGTACGCAGATACGCAGTATTTT; CDR3: CASSVGGYADTQYF
D: TRBD2; V: TRBV5-1; J: TRBJ2-1; size: NA; DNA: TGCGCCAGCAGGCCAGCGGGAGGGTACAATGAGCAGTTCTTC; CDR3: CASRPAGGYNEQFF
D: NA; V: TRBV20-1; J: TRBJ2-7; size: NA; DNA: TGCAGTGCTAGAATAACTTACGAGCAGTACTTC; CDR3: CSARITYEQYF
D: TRBD1; V: TRBV7-3; J: TRBJ1-1; size: NA; DNA: TGTGCCAGCAGCTTACCTGAGGACAGGCAGAACACTGAAGCTTTCTTT; CDR3: CASSLPEDRQNTEAFF
D: NA; V: TRBV18; J: TRBJ1-3; size: few; DNA: TGTGCCAGCTCACCACCGGGCAGGGATAGGAACACCATATATTTT; CDR3: CASSPPGRDRNTIYF
D: TRBD2; V: TRBV25-1; J: TRBJ2-5; size: NA; DNA: TGTGCCAGCAGTGTCGCGGGAGGTGGGGAGACCCAGTACTTC; CDR3: CASSVAGGGETQYF
D: NA; V: TRBV14; J: TRBJ2-1; size: NA; DNA: TGTGCCAGCAGCCAAGATTTACTACCGCCCAATGAGCAGTTCTTC; CDR3: CASSQDLLPPNEQFF
D: NA; V: TRBV6-2/TRBV6-3; J: TRBJ2-1; size: NA; DNA: TGTGCCAGCAGCGCCCAGGGACTCTCCTACAATGAGCAGTTCTTC; CDR3: CASSAQGLSYNEQFF
D: NA; V: TRBV18; J: TRBJ2-7; size: NA; DNA: TGTGCCAGCTCACCAGGAGTGAGCTACGAGCAGTACTTC; CDR3: CASSPGVSYEQYF
D: TRBD2; V: TRBV27; J: TRBJ2-1; size: once; DNA: TGTGCCAGCAGGGCTAGCGGGGGTTCCTACAATGAGCAGTTCTTC; CDR3: CASRASGGSYNEQFF
D: TRBD1; V: TRBV4-3; J: TRBJ2-7; size: NA; DNA: TGCGCCAGCAGCCAAGAAGGGCTTATAGGAGACAGGGGCTTCGGGGCCTACGAGCAGTACTTC; CDR3: CASSQEGLIGDRGFGAYEQYF
D: TRBD2; V: TRBV4-3; J: TRBJ2-1; size: NA; DNA: TGCGCCAGCAGCCTTTCCGGGACTAGCGGTTACAATGAGCAGTTCTTC; CDR3: CASSLSGTSGYNEQFF
D: NA; V: TRBV6-6; J: TRBJ1-2; size: NA; DNA: TGTGCCAGCAGTTACCGGACTGGCTATGGCTACACCTTC; CDR3: CASSYRTGYGYTF
D: NA; V: TRBV18; J: TRBJ1-4; size: NA; DNA: TGTGCCAGCTCACCAATGGGCAGGGGAACAACTAATGAAAAACTGTTTTTT; CDR3: CASSPMGRGTTNEKLFF
D: NA; V: TRBV11-2; J: TRBJ2-6; size: NA; DNA: TGTGCCAGCAGATACCTAGCCGCTGGGGCCAACGTCCTGACTTTC; CDR3: CASRYLAAGANVLTF
D: NA; V: TRBV6-6; J: TRBJ1-5; size: NA; DNA: TGTGCCAGCAGTTACGGGCAGGGCGGGGACCAGCCCCAGCATTTT; CDR3: CASSYGQGGDQPQHF
D: TRBD1; V: TRBV28; J: TRBJ2-5; size: NA; DNA: TGTGCCAGCAGTTTTGGTGGACAGGGGGGAGAGACCCAGTACTTC; CDR3: CASSFGGQGGETQYF
D: NA; V: TRBV5-6; J: TRBJ2-7; size: NA; DNA: TGTGCCAGCAGCTTGAGGGATTGGAGGATATACGAGCAGTACTTC; CDR3: CASSLRDWRIYEQYF
D: NA; V: TRBV28; J: TRBJ1-1; size: NA; DNA: TGTGCCAGCAGCTCCACGGGTTTGATTGCTGAAGCTTTCTTT; CDR3: CASSSTGLIAEAFF
D: NA; V: TRBV10-3; J: TRBJ1-1; size: NA; DNA: TGTGCCATCTCCCAGGCGCCGAACACTGAAGCTTTCTTT; CDR3: CAISQAPNTEAFF
D: TRBD2; V: TRBV7-2; J: TRBJ2-7; size: few; DNA: TGTGCCAGCAGCTTAGGGGGACTAGGCGAGCAGTACTTC; CDR3: CASSLGGLGEQYF
D: NA; V: TRBV2; J: TRBJ2-2; size: NA; DNA: TGTGCCAGCAGTGTCAGGCCTTACACCGGGGAGCTGTTTTTT; CDR3: CASSVRPYTGELFF
D: TRBD1; V: TRBV4-2; J: TRBJ1-2; size: once; DNA: TGTGCCAGCAGTAAAGGGGGACAGGGGGCAGTCTATGGCTACACCTTC; CDR3: CASSKGGQGAVYGYTF
D: TRBD2; V: TRBV7-3; J: TRBJ2-3; size: NA; DNA: TGTGCCAGCAGCTTAACGAGTAAAAGCGGGAGGACAGATACGCAGTATTTT; CDR3: CASSLTSKSGRTDTQYF